This TCR beta chain was documented in a study of CD8 T cells in Susac syndrome. The study, taken as a whole, reports: The number of individuals included in the study's TCR sequencing and HLA analysis was acknowledged as relatively small.

As regards this clonotype: Its antigen is not known.

Reverse transcription of about 0.5 to 1 ug RNA used random hexamers. Amplification of TCR beta CDR3 used immunoSEQ multiplex PCR across 54 Vbeta and 13 Jbeta. One entry per CDR3 protein results from TCRdb running MiXCR on the immunoSEQ multiplex PCR reads. Among about 130,000 distinct CDR3 sequences listed, around 94% were seen once. The CDR3 loop spans 17 amino acids. V gave up 4 bases and J gave up 3 bases, with 18 bases separating them. Germline V gene lookup returns CDR1 MNHNS and CDR2 SASEGT. The rearrangement uses TRBV6-1 and TRBJ1-4; D may be TRBD1 (5 bases). This sequence originates from a human donor with multiple sclerosis. Sequencing was carried out using CD4+ T cells from PBMCs. The CDR3 DNA reads TGTGCCAGCAGTGTGGGTCGCAGCCCAGGGTCTAATGAAAAACTGTTTTTT. Its protein is CASSVGRSPGSNEKLFF.